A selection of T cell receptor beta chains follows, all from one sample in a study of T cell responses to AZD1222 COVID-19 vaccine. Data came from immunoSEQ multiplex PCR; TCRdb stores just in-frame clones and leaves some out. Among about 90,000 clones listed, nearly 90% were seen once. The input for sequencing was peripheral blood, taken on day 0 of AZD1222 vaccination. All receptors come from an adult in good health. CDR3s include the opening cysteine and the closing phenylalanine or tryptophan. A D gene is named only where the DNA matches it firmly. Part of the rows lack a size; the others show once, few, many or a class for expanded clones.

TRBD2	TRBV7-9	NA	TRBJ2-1	TGTGCCAGCAGCTCTCGACTAGCGGGAGTTTTAAATGAGCAGTTCTTC	CASSSRLAGVLNEQFF
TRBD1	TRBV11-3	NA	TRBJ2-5	TGTGCCAGCAGCTTAGACGGGACAGACCAAGAGACCCAGTACTTC	CASSLDGTDQETQYF
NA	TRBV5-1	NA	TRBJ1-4	TGCGCCAGCAGCCCTGGACAGTACAACGAAAAACTGTTTTTT	CASSPGQYNEKLFF
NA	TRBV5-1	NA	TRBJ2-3	TGCGCCAGCAGCTTCGACGGCTTCAAGGTGGGCACAGATACGCAGTATTTT	CASSFDGFKVGTDTQYF
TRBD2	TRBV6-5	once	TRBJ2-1	TGTGCCAGCACCAACGCGGGGGTCGCCAATGAGCAGTTCTTC	CASTNAGVANEQFF
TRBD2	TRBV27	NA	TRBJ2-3	TGTGCCAGCAGTTTAGTTCGAGCGGGAGGGGGAGATACGCAGTATTTT	CASSLVRAGGGDTQYF
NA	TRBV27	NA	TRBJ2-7	TGTGCCAGTGGCAGGGGCCTCTACGAGCAGTACTTC	CASGRGLYEQYF
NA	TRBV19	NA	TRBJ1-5	TGTGCCAGTAGTATGGGACTGAGTGGCAATCAGCCCCAGCATTTT	CASSMGLSGNQPQHF
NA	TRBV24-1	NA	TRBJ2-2	TGTGCCACCAGTGACACGGACAGGAACACCGGGGAGCTGTTTTTT	CATSDTDRNTGELFF
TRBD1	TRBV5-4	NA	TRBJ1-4	TGTGCCAGCAGCTTGGCCGAGGGGACAGGGGCGGATGAAAAACTGTTTTTT	CASSLAEGTGADEKLFF
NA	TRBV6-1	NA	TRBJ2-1	TGTGCCAGCAGTGAATTTTATGAGCAGTTCTTC	CASSEFYEQFF
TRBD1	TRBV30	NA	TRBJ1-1	TGTGCCTGGGACAGGGGTAACACTGAAGCTTTCTTT	CAWDRGNTEAFF
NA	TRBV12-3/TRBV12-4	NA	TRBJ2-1	TGTGCCAGCCGGGCTGACTACAATGAGCAGTTCTTC	CASRADYNEQFF
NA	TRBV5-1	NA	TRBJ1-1	TGCGCCAGCAGCTTGGGTGCCAAAACGAGCACTGAAGCTTTCTTT	CASSLGAKTSTEAFF
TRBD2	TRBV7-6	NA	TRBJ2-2	TGTGCCAGCAGAGATTTGTGGGGGGGATCGAACACCGGGGAGCTGTTTTTT	CASRDLWGGSNTGELFF
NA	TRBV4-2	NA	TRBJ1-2	TGTGCCAGCAGCCAAGAATTCGGGGGGGCTTGGGGCTATGGCTACACCTTC	CASSQEFGGAWGYGYTF
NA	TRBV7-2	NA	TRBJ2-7	TGTGCCAGCAGCTTAGCGACTATAGGAACCTACGAGCAGTACTTC	CASSLATIGTYEQYF